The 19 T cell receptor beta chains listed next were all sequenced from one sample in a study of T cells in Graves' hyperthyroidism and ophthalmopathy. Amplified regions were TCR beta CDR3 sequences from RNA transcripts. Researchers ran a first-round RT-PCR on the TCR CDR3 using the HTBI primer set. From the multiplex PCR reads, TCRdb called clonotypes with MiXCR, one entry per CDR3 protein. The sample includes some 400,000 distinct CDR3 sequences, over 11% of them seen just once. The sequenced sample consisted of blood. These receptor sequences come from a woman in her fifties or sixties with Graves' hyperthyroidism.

As DNA, the CDR3 is TGTGCCAGTCGCGCGGGGATAGGGGAGAACACCGGGGAGCTGTTTTTT. This gives the protein CASRAGIGENTGELFF. The J gene is TRBJ2-2, the V gene TRBV27, with TRBD2 as a possible D gene (6 bases). The germline V gene has CDR1 MNHEY and CDR2 SMNVEV (reference sequence). The ends were cut back, 9 bases at V and 1 base at J, with 18 bases in the middle. The CDR3 totals 16 residues.

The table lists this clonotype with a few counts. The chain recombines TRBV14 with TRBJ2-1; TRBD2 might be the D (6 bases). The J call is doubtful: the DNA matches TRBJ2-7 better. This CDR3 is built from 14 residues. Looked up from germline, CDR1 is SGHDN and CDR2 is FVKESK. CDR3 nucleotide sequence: TGTGCCAGCAGCCAAGACGGGAGTTACGATGAGCAGTACTTC. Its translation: CASSQDGSYDEQYF.

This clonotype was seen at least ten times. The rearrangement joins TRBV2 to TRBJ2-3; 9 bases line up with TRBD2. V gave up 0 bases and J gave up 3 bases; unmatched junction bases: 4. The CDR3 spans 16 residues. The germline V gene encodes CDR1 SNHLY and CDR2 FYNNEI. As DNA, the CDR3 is TGTGCCAGCAGTGAAGCACGGCTAGCGGGAACAGATACGCAGTATTTT. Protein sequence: CASSEARLAGTDTQYF.

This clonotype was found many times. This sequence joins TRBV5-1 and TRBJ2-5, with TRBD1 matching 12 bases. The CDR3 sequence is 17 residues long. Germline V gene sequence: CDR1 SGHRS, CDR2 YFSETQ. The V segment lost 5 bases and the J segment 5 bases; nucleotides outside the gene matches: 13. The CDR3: CASSDPAGTGGVETQYF. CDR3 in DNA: TGCGCCAGCAGTGACCCGGCCGGGACAGGGGGCGTGGAGACCCAGTACTTC.

The DNA of the CDR3 is TGCAGTGTCCAGGGACAGACCTACGAGCAGTACTTC. Residues: CSVQGQTYEQYF. The V gene is TRBV20-1, the J gene TRBJ2-7; 7 bases fit TRBD1. Looked up from germline, CDR1 is DFQATT and CDR2 is SNEGSKA (reference sequence). The CDR3 consists of 12 residues. V shed 7 bases, J shed 2 bases, and the junction held 5 bases outside the gene matches.

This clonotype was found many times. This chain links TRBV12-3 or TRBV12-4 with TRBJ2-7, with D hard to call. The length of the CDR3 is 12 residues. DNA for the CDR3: TGTACCCCGGCCCCCAGGCCCTACGAGCAGTACTTC. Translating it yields CTPAPRPYEQYF.

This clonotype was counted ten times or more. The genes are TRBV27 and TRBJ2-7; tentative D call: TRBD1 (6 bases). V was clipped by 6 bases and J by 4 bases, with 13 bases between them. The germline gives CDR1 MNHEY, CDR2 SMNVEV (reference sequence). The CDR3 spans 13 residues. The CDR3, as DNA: TGTGCCAGCAGCCCTACAGGGACGTACGAGCAGTACTTC. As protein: CASSPTGTYEQYF.

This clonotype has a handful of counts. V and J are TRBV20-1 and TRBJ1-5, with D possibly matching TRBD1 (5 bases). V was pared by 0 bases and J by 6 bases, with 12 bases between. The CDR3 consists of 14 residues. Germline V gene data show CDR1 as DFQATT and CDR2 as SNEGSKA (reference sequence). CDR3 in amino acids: CSAREIQGSQPQHF. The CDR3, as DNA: TGCAGTGCTAGAGAAATTCAGGGAAGTCAGCCCCAGCATTTT.

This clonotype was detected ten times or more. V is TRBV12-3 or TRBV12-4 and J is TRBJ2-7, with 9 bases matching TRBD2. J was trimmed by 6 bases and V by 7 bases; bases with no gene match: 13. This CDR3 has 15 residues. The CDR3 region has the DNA TGTGCCAGCATTGACTCGGCGGGAGGGCCCCTCGAGCAGTACTTC. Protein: CASIDSAGGPLEQYF.

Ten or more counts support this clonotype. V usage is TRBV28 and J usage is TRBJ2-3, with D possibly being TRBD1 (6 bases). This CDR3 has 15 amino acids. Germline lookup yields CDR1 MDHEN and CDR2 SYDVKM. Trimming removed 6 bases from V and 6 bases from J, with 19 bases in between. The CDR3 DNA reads TGTGCCAGCAGCCCACCGACAGGACTCCTGGATACGCAGTATTTT. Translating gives CASSPPTGLLDTQYF.

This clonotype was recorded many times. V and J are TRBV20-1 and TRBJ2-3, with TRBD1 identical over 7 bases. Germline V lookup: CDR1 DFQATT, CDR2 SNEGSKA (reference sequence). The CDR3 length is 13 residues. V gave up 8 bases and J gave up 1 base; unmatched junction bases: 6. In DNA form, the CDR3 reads TGCAGTTCCCACGGACAGGGCACAGATACGCAGTATTTT. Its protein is CSSHGQGTDTQYF.

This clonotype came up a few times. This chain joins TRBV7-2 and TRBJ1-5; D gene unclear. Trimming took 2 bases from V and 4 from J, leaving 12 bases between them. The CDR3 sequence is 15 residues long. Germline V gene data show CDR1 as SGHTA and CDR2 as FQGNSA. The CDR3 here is CASSLSSQRNQPQHF. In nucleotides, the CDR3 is TGTGCCAGCAGCTTAAGTAGTCAGAGGAATCAGCCCCAGCATTTT.

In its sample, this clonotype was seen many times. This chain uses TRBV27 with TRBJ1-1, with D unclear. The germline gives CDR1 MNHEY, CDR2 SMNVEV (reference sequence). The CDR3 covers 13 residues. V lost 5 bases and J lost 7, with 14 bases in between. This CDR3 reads CASSQTPSREAFF. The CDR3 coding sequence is TGTGCCAGCAGTCAAACCCCGAGTCGTGAAGCTTTCTTT.

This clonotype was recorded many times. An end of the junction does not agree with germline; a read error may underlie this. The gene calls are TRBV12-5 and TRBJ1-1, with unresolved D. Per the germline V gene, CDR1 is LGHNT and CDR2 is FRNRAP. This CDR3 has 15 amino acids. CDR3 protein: CASGPNGGTNTGAFF. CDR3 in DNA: TGTGCTAGTGGTCCCAATGGTGGCACCAACACTGGAGCTTTCTTT.

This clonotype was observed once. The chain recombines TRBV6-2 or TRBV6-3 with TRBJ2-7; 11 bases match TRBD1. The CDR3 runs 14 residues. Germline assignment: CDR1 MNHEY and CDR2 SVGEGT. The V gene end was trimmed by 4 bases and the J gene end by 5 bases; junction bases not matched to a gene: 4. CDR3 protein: CASSWTGGLDEQYF. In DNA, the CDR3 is TGTGCCAGCAGTTGGACAGGGGGCTTAGACGAGCAGTACTTC.

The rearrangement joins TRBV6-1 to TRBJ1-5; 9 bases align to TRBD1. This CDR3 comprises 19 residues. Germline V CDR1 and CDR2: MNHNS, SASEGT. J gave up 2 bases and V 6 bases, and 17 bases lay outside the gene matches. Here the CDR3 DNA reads TGTGCCAGCAGCACTAATCCCTCCAGACGACAGGGGGGCAATCAGCCCCAGCATTTT. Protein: CASSTNPSRRQGGNQPQHF.

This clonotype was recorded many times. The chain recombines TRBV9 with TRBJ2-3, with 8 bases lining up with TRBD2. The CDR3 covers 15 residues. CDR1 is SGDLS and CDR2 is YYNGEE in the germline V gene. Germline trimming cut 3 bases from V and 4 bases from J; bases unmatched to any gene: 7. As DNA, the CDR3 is TGTGCCAGCAGCGCCAGCGGGAGCTCCCCAGATACGCAGTATTTT. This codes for CASSASGSSPDTQYF.

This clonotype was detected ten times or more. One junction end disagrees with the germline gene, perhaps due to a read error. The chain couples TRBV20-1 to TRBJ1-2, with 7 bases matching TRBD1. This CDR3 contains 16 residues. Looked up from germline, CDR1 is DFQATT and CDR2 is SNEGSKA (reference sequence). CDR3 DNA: TGCAGTCCTAGAGGGGACAGCTCTTTAGCTAACTATGGCTACACCTTC. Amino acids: CSPRGDSSLANYGYTF.

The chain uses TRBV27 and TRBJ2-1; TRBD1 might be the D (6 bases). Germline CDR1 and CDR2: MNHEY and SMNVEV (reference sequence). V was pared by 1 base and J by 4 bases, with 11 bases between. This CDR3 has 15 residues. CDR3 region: CASSLLGATYNEQFF. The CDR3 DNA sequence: TGTGCCAGCAGTTTATTGGGGGCCACTTACAATGAGCAGTTCTTC.